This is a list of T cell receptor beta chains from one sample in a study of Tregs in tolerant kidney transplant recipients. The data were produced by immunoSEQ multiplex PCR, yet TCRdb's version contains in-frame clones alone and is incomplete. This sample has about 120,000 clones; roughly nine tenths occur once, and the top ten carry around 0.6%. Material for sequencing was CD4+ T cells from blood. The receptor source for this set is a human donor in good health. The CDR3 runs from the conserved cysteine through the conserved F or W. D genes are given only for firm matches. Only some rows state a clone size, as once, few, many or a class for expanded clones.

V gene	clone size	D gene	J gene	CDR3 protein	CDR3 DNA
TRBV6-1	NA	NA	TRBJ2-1	CASTMTGYNEQFF	TGTGCCAGCACCATGACGGGATACAATGAGCAGTTCTTC
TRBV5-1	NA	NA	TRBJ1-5	CASKEDYNQPQHF	TGCGCCAGCAAAGAGGACTATAATCAGCCCCAGCATTTT
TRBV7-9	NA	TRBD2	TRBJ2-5	CASSFRTSGSQTQYF	TGTGCCAGCAGCTTCAGGACTAGCGGGAGTCAGACCCAGTACTTC
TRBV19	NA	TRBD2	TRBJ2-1	CASSEDVGGGAKHEQFF	TGTGCCAGTAGTGAAGACGTTGGCGGGGGGGCCAAGCATGAGCAGTTCTTC
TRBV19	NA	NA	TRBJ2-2	CASRPGRTGELFF	TGTGCCAGTAGGCCAGGTCGCACCGGGGAGCTGTTTTTT
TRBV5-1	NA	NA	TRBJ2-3	CASSSEPQPADTQYF	TGCGCCAGCAGCTCGGAACCCCAGCCGGCAGATACGCAGTATTTT
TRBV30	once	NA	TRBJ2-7	CAWAPDYRAYEQYF	TGTGCCTGGGCACCGGACTATCGGGCCTACGAGCAGTACTTC
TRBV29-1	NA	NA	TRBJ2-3	CSARKDTQYF	TGCAGCGCGCGGAAGGATACGCAGTATTTT
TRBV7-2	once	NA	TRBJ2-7	CASSLVLPYEQYF	TGTGCCAGCAGCTTAGTACTCCCCTACGAGCAGTACTTC
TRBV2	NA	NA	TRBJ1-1	CASSVRQSNTEAFF	TGTGCCAGCAGTGTGAGACAGTCGAACACTGAAGCTTTCTTT
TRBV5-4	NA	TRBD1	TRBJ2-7	CASSSRTGGTYEQYF	TGTGCCAGCAGCTCACGGACAGGGGGAACCTACGAGCAGTACTTC
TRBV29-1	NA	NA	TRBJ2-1	CSVDEGEGRSYNEQFF	TGCAGCGTTGATGAGGGGGAGGGCCGGTCCTACAATGAGCAGTTCTTC
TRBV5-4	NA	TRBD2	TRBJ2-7	CASSLGPSGSYEQYF	TGTGCCAGCAGCTTGGGACCTAGCGGGAGCTACGAGCAGTACTTC
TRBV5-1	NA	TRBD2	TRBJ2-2	CASSGGTSGRARSGDTGELFF	TGCGCCAGCAGCGGGGGGACTAGCGGGAGGGCCCGAAGTGGAGACACCGGGGAGCTGTTTTTT
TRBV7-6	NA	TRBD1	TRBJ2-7	CASSSGQVIYEQYF	TGTGCCAGCAGCTCGGGACAGGTTATCTACGAGCAGTACTTC
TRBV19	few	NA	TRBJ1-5	CASSIPSGPQHF	TGTGCCAGTAGTATCCCCAGTGGGCCCCAGCATTTT
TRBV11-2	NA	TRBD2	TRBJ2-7	CASSLRGLAGGPYEQYF	TGTGCCAGCAGCTTAAGGGGACTAGCGGGAGGTCCCTACGAGCAGTACTTC
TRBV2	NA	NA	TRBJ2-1	CASSESLSKSYNEQFF	TGTGCCAGCAGTGAGTCCCTTAGCAAGTCCTACAATGAGCAGTTCTTC
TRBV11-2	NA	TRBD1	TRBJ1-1	CASSASGGGTEAFF	TGTGCCAGCAGCGCATCAGGGGGAGGAACTGAAGCTTTCTTT
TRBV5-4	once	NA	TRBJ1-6	CASSNNGGYGNSPLHF	TGTGCCAGCAGCAATAACGGTGGGTACGGTAATTCACCCCTCCACTTT
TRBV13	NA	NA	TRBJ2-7	CASSLTYEQYF	TGTGCCAGCAGCTTAACCTACGAGCAGTACTTC
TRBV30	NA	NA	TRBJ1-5	CAWSVLRNQPQHF	TGTGCCTGGAGTGTATTGCGTAATCAGCCCCAGCATTTT
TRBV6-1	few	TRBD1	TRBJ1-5	CASSLDRGDQPQHF	TGTGCCAGCAGCCTGGACAGGGGGGATCAGCCCCAGCATTTT
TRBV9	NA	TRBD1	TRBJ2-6	CASSRDSVSGANVLTF	TGTGCCAGCAGTCGGGACAGTGTCTCTGGGGCCAACGTCCTGACTTTC
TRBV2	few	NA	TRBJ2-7	CASTRAGSYEQYF	TGTGCCAGCACCAGGGCTGGCTCCTACGAGCAGTACTTC
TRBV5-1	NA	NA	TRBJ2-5	CASSEQETQYF	TGCGCCAGCAGCGAACAAGAGACCCAGTACTTC
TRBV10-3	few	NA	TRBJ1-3	CAISAQGGNTIYF	TGTGCCATCAGTGCGCAGGGAGGAAACACCATATATTTT
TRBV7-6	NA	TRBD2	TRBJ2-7	CASSSQSGRVSEQYF	TGTGCCAGCAGCTCACAAAGCGGGAGGGTCTCCGAGCAGTACTTC
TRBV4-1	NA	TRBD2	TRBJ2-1	CASRRGLAGDNEQFF	TGCGCCAGCCGTAGGGGCCTAGCGGGGGACAATGAGCAGTTCTTC
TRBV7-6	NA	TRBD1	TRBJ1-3	CASSPQGGIAGNTIYF	TGTGCCAGCAGCCCCCAGGGGGGGATAGCTGGAAACACCATATATTTT
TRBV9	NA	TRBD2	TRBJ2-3	CASSVVSGRAGDTQYF	TGTGCCAGCAGCGTAGTTAGCGGGAGGGCCGGAGATACGCAGTATTTT
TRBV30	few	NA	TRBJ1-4	CAWMWGMGNEKLFF	TGTGCCTGGATGTGGGGCATGGGCAACGAAAAACTGTTTTTT
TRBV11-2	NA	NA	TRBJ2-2	CASGRLANTGELFF	TGTGCCAGTGGACGGCTCGCGAACACCGGGGAGCTGTTTTTT
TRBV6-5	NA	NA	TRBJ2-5	CASSYQGGAETQYF	TGTGCCAGCAGTTATCAGGGGGGGGCGGAGACCCAGTACTTC
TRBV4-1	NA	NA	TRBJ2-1	CASSHADQSSYNEQFF	TGCGCCAGCAGCCATGCGGACCAGAGCTCCTACAATGAGCAGTTCTTC
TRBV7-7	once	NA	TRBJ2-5	CASSPTGRQETQYF	TGTGCTAGCAGCCCGACAGGCCGACAAGAGACCCAGTACTTC
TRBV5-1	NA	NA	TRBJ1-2	CASSLTANYGYTF	TGCGCCAGCAGCTTGACTGCTAACTATGGCTACACCTTC
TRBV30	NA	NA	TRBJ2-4	CAWSPGQIAKNIQYF	TGTGCCTGGAGCCCGGGGCAGATAGCCAAAAACATTCAGTACTTC
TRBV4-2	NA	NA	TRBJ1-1	CASSHWGMNTEAFF	TGTGCCAGCAGCCACTGGGGAATGAACACTGAAGCTTTCTTT
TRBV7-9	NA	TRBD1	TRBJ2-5	CASRRSGTGGGRQETQYF	TGTGCCAGCAGAAGATCCGGGACAGGGGGCGGGCGACAAGAGACCCAGTACTTC
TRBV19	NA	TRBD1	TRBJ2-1	CASSILTGGNEQFF	TGTGCCAGTAGTATATTGACAGGGGGCAATGAGCAGTTCTTC
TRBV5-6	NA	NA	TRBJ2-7	CASSPLTSTGNSYEQYF	TGTGCCAGCAGCCCACTCACCTCTACAGGAAACTCCTACGAGCAGTACTTC
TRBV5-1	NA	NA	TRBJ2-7	CASSSLGPRTYEQYF	TGCGCCAGCAGCAGTCTTGGGCCCCGAACCTACGAGCAGTACTTC
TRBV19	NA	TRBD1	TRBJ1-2	CASCRTGGIYGYTF	TGTGCCAGTTGCCGGACAGGGGGGATCTATGGCTACACCTTC
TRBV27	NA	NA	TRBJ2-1	CASSLSQGTYNEQFF	TGTGCCAGCAGTTTATCCCAGGGGACCTACAATGAGCAGTTCTTC
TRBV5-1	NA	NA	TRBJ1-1	CASSPDPNTEAFF	TGCGCCAGCAGCCCCGATCCGAACACTGAAGCTTTCTTT
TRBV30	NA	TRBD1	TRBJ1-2	CAWLTGTFSYGYTF	TGTGCCTGGTTGACAGGGACCTTCTCCTATGGCTACACCTTC
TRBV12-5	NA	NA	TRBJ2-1	CASGLGGVYNEQFF	TGTGCTAGTGGCCTGGGCGGTGTTTACAATGAGCAGTTCTTC
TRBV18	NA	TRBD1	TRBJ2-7	CASSNTGGVTYEQYF	TGTGCCAGCTCAAACACAGGGGGCGTAACCTACGAGCAGTACTTC
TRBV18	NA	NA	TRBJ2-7	CASSPQPTFGYEQYF	TGTGCCAGCTCACCCCAACCGACCTTTGGCTACGAGCAGTACTTC
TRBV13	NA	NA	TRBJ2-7	CASSFSAGSYEQYF	TGTGCCAGCAGCTTTTCGGCGGGCTCCTACGAGCAGTACTTC
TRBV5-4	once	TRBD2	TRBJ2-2	CASSFASGGNTGELFF	TGTGCCAGCAGCTTCGCTAGCGGGGGGAACACCGGGGAGCTGTTTTTT
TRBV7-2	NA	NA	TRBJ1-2	CASSPTSWTEANYGYTF	TGTGCCAGCAGCCCTACTTCTTGGACAGAAGCTAACTATGGCTACACCTTC